This paragraph covers one TCR beta chain sequence. Next came a second PCR, run for about 6 to 11 cycles, which used a sample-barcoded 5' primer along with a J-beta primer mix. One entry per CDR3 protein results from TCRdb running MiXCR on the 5' RACE reads. The sample records over 950,000 distinct CDR3 sequences, around two fifths being singletons. This sample was included in a study of blood T cells in healthy people across ages. V lost 3 bases, J lost 13 bases, and 14 bases stayed unmatched. The CDR3 covers 15 residues. Material: blood. The V gene is TRBV12-3 or TRBV12-4, the J gene TRBJ2-1, with 8 bases aligning to TRBD1. The sequence was obtained from a man aged 18 to 29 in good health. The CDR3 DNA reads as TGTGCCAGCAGTTTCGGGCAGGGGGCGAAAGAGACCCAGTTCTTC. It codes for CASSFGQGAKETQFF.